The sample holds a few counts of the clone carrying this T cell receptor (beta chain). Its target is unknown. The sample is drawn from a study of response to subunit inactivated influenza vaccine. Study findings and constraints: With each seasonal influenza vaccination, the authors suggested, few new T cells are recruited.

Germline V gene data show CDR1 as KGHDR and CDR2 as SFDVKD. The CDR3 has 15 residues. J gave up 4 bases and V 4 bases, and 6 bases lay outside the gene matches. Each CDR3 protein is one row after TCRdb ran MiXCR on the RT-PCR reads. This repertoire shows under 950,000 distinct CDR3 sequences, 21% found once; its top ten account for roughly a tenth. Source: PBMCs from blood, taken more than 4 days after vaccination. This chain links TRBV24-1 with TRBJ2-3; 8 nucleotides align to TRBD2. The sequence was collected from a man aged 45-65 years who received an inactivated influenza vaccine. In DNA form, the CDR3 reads TGTGCCACCAGTGAAACCGGGACTAGAGCAGATACGCAGTATTTT. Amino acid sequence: CATSETGTRADTQYF.